This TCR beta chain was retrieved from a study of blood T cell repertoires in COVID-19. Study summary: Acute and convalescent COVID-19 samples came from the United States, Italy and Spain. PBMCs, B-cell-depleted T cells, or T cells were the source of the cDNA or gDNA that made up the material.

Germline loops: CDR1 SGHVS, CDR2 FQNEAQ. V lost 7 bases, J lost 4 bases, and 10 bases lay in between. This CDR3 is built from 12 residues. TCRdb's copy holds only in-frame clones and misses some; the assay was immunoSEQ multiplex PCR. Of about 200,000 clones listed, about 88% are singletons. The chain couples TRBV7-8 to TRBJ2-5; D not certain. Sequencing was performed on peripheral blood. The sequence was collected from a woman in her forties or fifties with COVID-19, enrolled during active disease. As DNA, the CDR3 is TGTGCCAGCACTCTATCCCGAGAGACCCAGTACTTC. Amino acid sequence: CASTLSRETQYF.